These 6 T cell receptor beta chains share one sample of origin, sequenced in a study of T cell responses to AZD1222 COVID-19 vaccine. Profiled with immunoSEQ multiplex PCR; TCRdb holds only in-frame clones, not every one. The data contain roughly 130,000 clones, 70% to 90% of them singletons. The sequenced sample was peripheral blood, obtained on day 0 of AZD1222 vaccination. These receptors were obtained from an adult in good health.

This clone was detected only a few times. The gene calls are TRBV7-8 and TRBJ2-5; either TRBD1 or TRBD2 may supply D (5 bases each). CDR1 and CDR2 from the germline V gene are SGHVS and FQNEAQ. The length of the CDR3 is 15 residues. V was trimmed by 3 bases and J by 0 bases, leaving 11 bases between them. Written as DNA, the CDR3 is TGTGCCAGCAGCTTCAGGGACCCGTACCAAGAGACCCAGTACTTC. Amino acid sequence: CASSFRDPYQETQYF.

The genes are TRBV24-1 and TRBJ1-2; D unclear. CDR1 and CDR2 (germline): KGHDR, SFDVKD. This CDR3 spans 16 amino acids. The V gene lost 9 bases and the J gene lost 2 bases, with 21 bases spanning the gap. The CDR3 region has the DNA TGTGCCACCGATGTCCTGAGTGACATGACAAACTATGGCTACACCTTC. Protein sequence: CATDVLSDMTNYGYTF.

The J gene is TRBJ2-1, the V gene TRBV4-3; no clear D gene. CDR1 and CDR2 (germline): LGHNA, YSLEER. Between the trimmed V and J ends, which lost 0 bases and 12 bases, there was a span of 15 bases. The CDR3 is made up of 14 amino acids. The DNA of the CDR3 is TGCGCCAGCAGCCAAGATACGGCAGGTTGGGGGCAGTTCTTC. Translation: CASSQDTAGWGQFF.

The CDR3 region has the DNA TGTGCCAGCAGTCCCTGGACAGGGGAGCAAGGCTACACCTTC. Protein: CASSPWTGEQGYTF. The chain joins TRBV27 to TRBJ1-2, with 9 bases fitting TRBD1. Germline CDR1 MNHEY, CDR2 SMNVEV (reference sequence). V was pared by 5 bases and J by 8 bases, with 9 bases of the junction left unmatched. This CDR3 has 14 residues.

V usage is TRBV29-1 and J usage is TRBJ1-2; perhaps TRBD1 as D (6 bases). V lost 5 bases to trimming and J lost 7 bases, with 23 bases between them. The V gene's germline CDR1 is SQVTM and CDR2 ANQGSEA. There are 15 residues in the CDR3. CDR3 nucleotides: TGCAGCGTTCAAAAGGGGGGCAGGTCTAGAGGTGGCTACACCTTC. Its protein product is CSVQKGGRSRGGYTF.

This rearrangement joins TRBV7-6 to TRBJ1-2; D ambiguous. The CDR3 extends over 13 amino acids. Per the germline V gene, CDR1 is SGHVS and CDR2 is FNYEAQ. Trimming shortened V by 4 bases and J by 10 bases, and 16 bases separated the two germline ends. CDR3: CASSSTEVGYYTF. DNA of the CDR3: TGTGCCAGCAGCTCTACAGAAGTGGGGTACTACACCTTC.